These 23 T cell receptor beta chains were sequenced from one sample in a study of response to subunit inactivated influenza vaccine. TCRdb re-called the RT-PCR reads with MiXCR, one entry per CDR3 protein. The sample carries 600,000 to 850,000 distinct CDR3 sequences, 14% recorded once. The sequences come from PBMCs from blood, collected 14 to 15 days before vaccination. The receptors were sampled from a man aged 50 or older who received an inactivated influenza vaccine.

The rearrangement uses TRBV20-1 and TRBJ1-1, with D unclear. This CDR3 region has 12 residues. The V end was cut by 0 bases, the J end by 8 bases, with 10 bases between. The germline CDR1 and CDR2 sequences are DFQATT and SNEGSKA (reference sequence). The CDR3: CSAREGILEAFF. The CDR3 bases are TGCAGTGCTAGAGAGGGCATTTTAGAAGCTTTCTTT.

This sequence joins TRBV30 and TRBJ2-3; 16 nucleotides match TRBD2. Germline lookup yields CDR1 GTSNPN and CDR2 SVGIG (reference sequence). J lost 1 base, V lost 4 bases, and 11 bases had no gene match. This CDR3 region has 19 residues. In DNA, the CDR3 is TGTGCCTGGACCCCGGGACTAGCGGGAGGGCCGAGTGGCACAGATACGCAGTATTTT. This translates into CAWTPGLAGGPSGTDTQYF.

This clonotype appeared a few times. The CDR3 spells CSVETGAVGTDTQYF. Written as DNA, the CDR3 is TGCAGCGTTGAGACGGGAGCGGTGGGCACAGATACGCAGTATTTT. The V gene is TRBV29-1, the J gene TRBJ2-3, with a weak D call TRBD2 (6 bases). V dropped 3 bases and J dropped 1 base, with 14 bases sitting between them. The germline V gene has CDR1 SQVTM and CDR2 ANQGSEA. The CDR3 has 15 residues.

In its sample, this clonotype was seen a few times. The chain employs TRBV29-1 and TRBJ2-4; D is perhaps TRBD1 (5 bases). V gave up 7 bases and J gave up 0 bases, with 10 bases separating them. Germline V gene sequence: CDR1 SQVTM, CDR2 ANQGSEA. CDR3 size: 13 residues. Here the CDR3 reads CSAQGLAKNIQYF. The CDR3 DNA reads as TGCAGCGCCCAGGGCTTAGCCAAAAACATTCAGTACTTC. Supplemented by reference TRBV29-1 and TRBJ2-4, the full variable domain reads SAVISQKPSRDICQRGTSLTIQCQVDSQVTMMFWYRQQPGQSLTLIATANQGSEATYESGFVIDKFPISRPNLTFSTLTVSNMSPEDSSIYLCSAQGLAKNIQYFGAGTRLSVL.

This chain uses TRBV28 with TRBJ1-1; D is possibly TRBD1 (6 bases). The CDR3 runs to 19 residues. V was trimmed by 7 bases and J by 0 bases, leaving 27 bases between them. Germline lookup yields CDR1 MDHEN and CDR2 SYDVKM. CDR3 protein: CASKRGQTPYLLMNTEAFF. The CDR3 nucleotides read TGTGCCAGCAAACGGGGGCAGACTCCATATCTACTAATGAACACTGAAGCTTTCTTT.

This chain joins TRBV30 and TRBJ1-2, with unresolved D. The germline gives CDR1 GTSNPN, CDR2 SVGIG (reference sequence). The CDR3 has 14 amino acids. Trimming took 0 bases from V and 4 from J, leaving 12 bases between them. The CDR3 spells CAWSVTRTSYGYTF. DNA for the CDR3: TGTGCCTGGAGTGTTACCAGGACGAGCTATGGCTACACCTTC.

Notes on this clonotype: Sequence at one end of the junction differs from germline and may be a read error. The genes are TRBV7-7 and TRBJ2-5, with D uncertain. CDR3 length: 15 amino acids. Germline CDR1 SSHAT, CDR2 FNYEAQ (reference sequence). CDR3 nucleotide sequence: TGTGCTAGCAGCTTAACGTTCTCGACCCAAGAGACCCAGTACTTC. As protein: CASSLTFSTQETQYF.

This clonotype was detected a few times. V is TRBV5-6 and J is TRBJ2-1; no definite D call. CDR1 and CDR2 (germline): SGHDT, YYEEEE. The ends were cut back, 4 bases at V and 4 bases at J, with 12 bases in the middle. The CDR3 has 14 residues. The CDR3, as DNA: TGTGCCAGCAGCCCGGGTACTCAATACAATGAGCAGTTCTTC. It yields the protein CASSPGTQYNEQFF.

This clonotype was detected once. The chain is built from TRBV4-2 and TRBJ1-4, with D unresolved. Germline CDR1 and CDR2: LGHNA and YNFKEQ. The CDR3 spans 13 residues. Deletions cut 2 bases from V and 11 bases from J, with 12 bases between. CDR3 sequence (DNA): TGTGCCAGCAGCCAATCAACTAATCAGAAACTGTTTTTT. The encoded protein is CASSQSTNQKLFF.

This clonotype was observed a few times. The chain carries TRBV11-2 and TRBJ2-3, with 10 bases that match TRBD2. The CDR3 totals 17 residues. Germline CDR1 reads SGHAT; CDR2 reads FQNNGV. V was clipped by 5 bases and J by 2 bases; unmatched bases: 10. The CDR3 here is CASSLSAGGQTTDTQYF. The CDR3 DNA is TGTGCCAGCAGCCTCTCAGCGGGGGGGCAAACCACAGATACGCAGTATTTT.

This clonotype was detected only a few times. The rearrangement links TRBV28 to TRBJ1-1; D is possibly TRBD1 (5 bases). V lost 4 bases and J lost 11, with 14 bases in between. The CDR3 extends over 12 amino acids. Germline V gene sequence: CDR1 MDHEN, CDR2 SYDVKM. The CDR3 here is CASSSEGRTAFF. CDR3 in DNA: TGTGCCAGCAGTTCGGAGGGACGGACTGCTTTCTTT.

The chain has TRBV6-5 and TRBJ2-3, with TRBD1 matching over 8 bases. Germline V gene lookup returns CDR1 MNHEY and CDR2 SVGAGI. V was pared by 4 bases and J by 4 bases, with 7 bases of the junction left unmatched. The CDR3 covers 15 residues. In DNA form, the CDR3 reads TGTGCCAGCAGTTCCCGGACAGGGTTTGCAGATACGCAGTATTTT. This encodes CASSSRTGFADTQYF.

This clonotype appeared a few times. CDR3 coding DNA: TGTGCCATCAGTGAGGGGACGTGGAACATTCAGTACTTC. It specifies CAISEGTWNIQYF. V gene TRBV10-3 combines with J gene TRBJ2-4, with D perhaps being TRBD1 or TRBD2 (5 bases each). The V gene lost 2 bases and the J gene lost 7 bases, with 9 bases spanning the gap. Per germline, CDR1 ENHRY and CDR2 SYGVKD. CDR3 length: 13 residues.

There are a few counts of this clonotype. The chain joins TRBV12-3 or TRBV12-4 to TRBJ2-5, with 7 bases lining up with TRBD1. CDR3 length: 12 amino acids. The J segment lost 11 bases and the V segment lost 5 bases, leaving 8 bases of the junction unmatched. CDR3 DNA sequence: TGTGCCAGCAGTACGGACAGGATTCGGCAGTACTTC. The encoded protein is CASSTDRIRQYF.

Many counts were recorded for this clonotype. The V and J genes are TRBV5-1 and TRBJ1-4; no clear D. The CDR3 extends over 15 amino acids. Germline CDR1 is SGHRS and CDR2 is YFSETQ. The V end lost 4 bases, the J end lost 8 bases, and 18 bases lay between the germline ends. Here the CDR3 DNA reads TGCGCCAGCAGCCCAACGAGGAGGAGCGGAGAAAAACTGTTTTTT. Residues: CASSPTRRSGEKLFF.

V usage is TRBV7-3 and J usage is TRBJ2-1; 10 bases map to TRBD2. The V and J ends lost 5 bases and 6 bases, in that order; junction bases with no gene match: 7. The CDR3 contains 15 residues. CDR1 SGHTA and CDR2 FQGTGA come from the germline V gene. CDR3 residues: CASSASGRGSNEQFF. The CDR3, as DNA: TGTGCCAGCAGCGCAAGCGGGAGGGGGTCCAATGAGCAGTTCTTC.

In its sample, this clonotype was seen many times. This chain uses TRBV7-8 with TRBJ2-2; D is possibly TRBD1 (5 bases). The CDR3 loop spans 16 amino acids. The germline CDR1 and CDR2 sequences are SGHVS and FQNEAQ. The V gene lost 5 bases and the J gene lost 7 bases, with 20 bases spanning the gap. The CDR3 here is CASSLRAGQNHGELFF. CDR3 DNA: TGTGCCAGCAGCCTCAGGGCCGGCCAGAATCACGGGGAGCTGTTTTTT. The whole variable domain, remainder taken from reference TRBV7-8 and TRBJ2-2, is GAGVSQSPRYKVAKRGQDVALRCDPISGHVSLFWYQQALGQGPEFLTYFQNEAQLDKSGLPSDRFFAERPEGSVSTLKIQRTQQEDSAVYLCASSLRAGQNHGELFFGEGSRLTVL.

This clonotype was detected many times. The V gene is TRBV29-1, the J gene TRBJ2-7; tentatively, D is TRBD1 (5 bases). Germline V gene data show CDR1 as SQVTM and CDR2 as ANQGSEA. This CDR3 region has 11 residues. Deletions cut 3 bases from V and 6 bases from J, with 9 bases between. The DNA of the CDR3 is TGCAGCGTTGATGAAGGGGCCGAGCAGTACTTC. It encodes CSVDEGAEQYF.

The V call is TRBV15, the J call TRBJ2-2; TRBD2 matches 8 bases. With 3 bases clipped from V and 6 bases from J, the junction kept 6 bases outside the gene matches. The CDR3 loop spans 15 amino acids. Looked up from germline, CDR1 is LNHNV and CDR2 is YYDKDF (reference sequence). CDR3 residues: CATSRTGGPAGELFF. The CDR3 nucleotides read TGTGCCACCAGCAGGACGGGGGGGCCGGCCGGGGAGCTGTTTTTT.

V and J are TRBV5-1 and TRBJ2-5, with 10 bases aligning to TRBD2. CDR1 and CDR2 from the germline V gene are SGHRS and YFSETQ. CDR3 length: 17 amino acids. V dropped 6 bases and J dropped 2; count of bases not matched to a gene: 13. CDR3 loop: CASNRRASGGEQETQYF. The DNA for the CDR3 is TGCGCCAGCAACCGGAGGGCTAGCGGGGGAGAACAAGAGACCCAGTACTTC.

This clonotype was found many times. The chain is built from TRBV20-1 and TRBJ1-3; no definite D call. Trimming stripped 5 bases from V and 4 bases from J, with 12 bases between. Germline lookup yields CDR1 DFQATT and CDR2 SNEGSKA (reference sequence). The CDR3 loop spans 13 amino acids. CDR3 DNA: TGCAGTGCTTTGCGGACGGGAGGAAACACCATATATTTT. It translates to CSALRTGGNTIYF.

There are many counts of this clonotype. The genes are TRBV27 and TRBJ2-1, with no clear D. The CDR3 totals 16 residues. CDR1 is MNHEY, CDR2 SMNVEV, per germline (reference sequence). V was pared by 3 bases and J by 1 base, with 13 bases between. DNA for the CDR3: TGTGCCAGCAGTTTCTTTTTAGTGACTTCCTACAATGAGCAGTTCTTC. It translates to CASSFFLVTSYNEQFF.

The rearrangement links TRBV7-4 to TRBJ2-7; 7 bases map to TRBD1. Trimming cost V 5 bases and J 5 bases; bases outside gene matches: 15. Germline CDR1 and CDR2: SGHVT and SQSDAQ. CDR3 length equals 16 residues. CDR3 bases: TGTGCCAGCAGCCTCGCCTCGGACAGGTTCCCCCACGAGCAGTACTTC. Translating gives CASSLASDRFPHEQYF.